This T cell receptor (beta chain) was observed in a study of metastatic and nonmetastatic thyroid tumors (TCRdb year 2020). In the study overall: For patients with malignant and with benign thyroid disease, the researchers compared repertoires between peripheral blood samples and tumor or nodule tissue samples. What the work shows at the level of the full study, not this receptor alone: In both blood and tumor samples, TCR beta diversity was reported to be significantly higher in malignant tumors than in benign nodules.

A remark on this clone: The antigen this receptor binds is unknown. The record has no base qualities; no much larger clone is one base away.

Library prep was done by PCR. TCRdb records Illumina HiSeq 4000 as the sequencer. High-throughput sequencing was used to profile the CDR3 region of the TCR beta-chain in every patient. The original pipeline was this. CDR3 differences across clinicopathological groups were used to build a classifier for discriminating distant-metastatic papillary thyroid cancer patients. The Shannon index was used to measure repertoire diversity, and the Morisita-Horn index was used to measure how similar tumor and blood repertoires were. TCRdb passed the public sequencing reads through fastp at Q25 and MiXCR, retaining productive beta sequences. The V and J calls shown here were made by TCRdb, not taken from the authors' results. The sample data list about 19,000 clones, and 16% of these were observed just once. The ten largest clones take up less than 20% of the sample. Before undergoing thyroid surgery, none of the patients had been given any kind of treatment. The study retrospectively analysed patient clinical samples collected from about 2012 to 2019 using T-cell receptor beta sequencing.

The germline ends are 8 bases apart after V is trimmed by 0 bases and J by 1 base. From the cysteine up to the phenylalanine, the CDR3 has a length of 15 residues. Of the read, only the CDR3 DNA is kept; its 45 bases are in frame from base 1. CDR1 and CDR2 are drawn from the germline V gene: SGHRS, YFSETQ. Sequencing was carried out using blood. The rearranged chain carries TRBV5-1 and TRBJ2-1; no D gene call is confident. This receptor was obtained from a male donor with papillary thyroid cancer or a benign thyroid nodule (not recorded which). Some clones in this sample may be carry-over from other donors' samples. The nucleotide sequence reads TGCGCCAGCAGCTTGGGAGACGTTTCCTACAATGAGCAGTTCTTC. This codes for CASSLGDVSYNEQFF.